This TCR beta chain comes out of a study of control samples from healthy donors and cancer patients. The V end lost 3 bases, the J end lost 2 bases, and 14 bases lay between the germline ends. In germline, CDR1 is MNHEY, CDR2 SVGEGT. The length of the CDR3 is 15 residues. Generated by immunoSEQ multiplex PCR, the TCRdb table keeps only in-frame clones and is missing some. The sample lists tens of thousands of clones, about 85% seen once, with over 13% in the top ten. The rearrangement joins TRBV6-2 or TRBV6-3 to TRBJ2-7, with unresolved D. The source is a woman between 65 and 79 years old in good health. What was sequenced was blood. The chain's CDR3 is CASSYGAQTTYEQYF. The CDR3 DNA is TGTGCCAGCAGTTATGGCGCCCAGACAACCTACGAGCAGTACTTC.